Below are 32 T cell receptor beta chains sequenced from a single sample in a study of cytomegalovirus exposure and HLA in healthy donors. With 60 Vbeta and 13 Jbeta primers, the PCR was carried out. Using immunoSEQ multiplex PCR, the repertoire was profiled, and TCRdb retains in-frame clones only, with some absent. Of about 130,000 clones detected, about 80% appear once; the ten largest clones hold roughly 2.5%. Specimen: PBMCs. Every receptor here comes from a boy between 2 and 10 years old in good health and CMV-seronegative.

This chain links TRBV6-1 with TRBJ2-7, with D perhaps matching TRBD2 (6 bases). CDR1 MNHNS and CDR2 SASEGT come from the germline V gene. This CDR3 contains 15 residues. Deletions cut 2 bases from V and 6 bases from J, with 17 bases between. The CDR3 sequence: CASSELPRGTGEQYV. The CDR3 nucleotides read TGTGCCAGCAGTGAATTACCCCGGGGGACTGGCGAGCAGTACGTC.

This clone was recorded only once. In DNA form, the CDR3 reads TGTGCCAGCAGCGTAGGTAGGGAGAGCTATGGCTACACCTTC. It yields the protein CASSVGRESYGYTF. The rearrangement joins TRBV9 to TRBJ1-2; D remains unclear. Between the trimmed V and J ends, which lost 0 bases and 4 bases, there was a span of 10 bases. The CDR3 contains 14 residues. Germline loops: CDR1 SGDLS, CDR2 YYNGEE.

The CDR3 is CASRTGFNQPQHF. CDR3 in DNA: TGTGCCAGCAGGACAGGGTTCAATCAGCCCCAGCATTTT. V is TRBV6-6 and J is TRBJ1-5, with 7 bases that match TRBD1. The CDR3 sequence is 13 residues long. The junction had 2 bases not matched to a gene; V was cut back by 6 bases and J by 3 bases. The germline CDR1 and CDR2 sequences are MNHNY and SVGAGI (reference sequence).

This chain uses TRBV6-5 with TRBJ1-1, with D possibly being TRBD1 (5 bases). Trimming cost V 7 bases and J 5 bases, with 8 bases left between them. Germline values: CDR1 MNHEY, CDR2 SVGAGI. CDR3 length: 11 residues. The CDR3 coding sequence is TGTGCCAGCACCGGGGGGACTGAAGCTTTCTTT. This encodes CASTGGTEAFF.

The V gene is TRBV7-9, the J gene TRBJ1-2, with D uncertain. CDR1 is SEHNR and CDR2 is FQNEAQ in the germline V gene (reference sequence). The V end was cut by 5 bases, the J end by 7 bases, with 20 bases between. The CDR3 runs 15 residues. The CDR3 DNA sequence: TGTGCCAGCAGCCCGCACGGGCGGGGAGAAAGTGGCTACACCTTC. Its translation: CASSPHGRGESGYTF.

The rearrangement uses TRBV19 and TRBJ1-3, with 10 bases lining up with TRBD1. This CDR3 spans 16 amino acids. Per germline, CDR1 LNHDA and CDR2 SQIVND (reference sequence). After removal of 5 bases from V and 7 bases from J, the junction contained 11 bases not matched to a gene. The CDR3 DNA is TGTGCCAGTAGTCCCCGGACAGGGGGAGTACGGAACACCATATATTTT. Its protein product is CASSPRTGGVRNTIYF.

To note about this clone: The sample carries other DNA sequences with the same CDR3. V usage is TRBV4-3 and J usage is TRBJ2-1, with 12 bases that match TRBD2. The CDR3 has 16 residues. The germline V gene has CDR1 LGHNA and CDR2 YSLEER. V was clipped by 4 bases and J by 4 bases; unmatched bases: 5. CDR3 coding DNA: TGCGCCAGCAGCCCCGGAACTAGCGGGGGGTACAATGAGCAGTTCTTC. It encodes CASSPGTSGGYNEQFF.

The genes are TRBV18 and TRBJ1-6, with 7 positions matching TRBD1. The CDR3 is 13 residues long. Germline trimming cut 3 bases from V and 10 bases from J; bases unmatched to any gene: 3. Germline CDR1 reads KGHSH; CDR2 reads LQKENI. The CDR3 spells CASSPDRYSPLHF. CDR3 coding DNA: TGTGCCAGCTCACCGGACAGGTACTCACCCCTCCACTTT.

The rearrangement uses TRBV9 and TRBJ2-7; TRBD2 is a possible D gene (5 bases). V was pared by 0 bases and J by 0 bases, with 10 bases between. The CDR3 contains 15 residues. The germline CDR1 and CDR2 sequences are SGDLS and YYNGEE. CDR3 loop: CASSVGVGSSYEQYF. The CDR3 DNA follows: TGTGCCAGCAGCGTAGGGGTAGGGAGCTCCTACGAGCAGTACTTC.

V usage is TRBV5-4 and J usage is TRBJ1-5, with D unclear. Trimming took 0 bases from V and 8 from J, leaving 9 bases between them. The CDR3 covers 13 residues. The germline CDR1 and CDR2 sequences are SGHNT and YYREEE (reference sequence). The CDR3: CASSLERMKPQHF. The CDR3 bases are TGTGCCAGCAGCTTGGAGAGGATGAAGCCCCAGCATTTT.

V is TRBV15 and J is TRBJ1-5, with D perhaps matching TRBD1 (5 bases). There are 15 residues in the CDR3. The V end lost 0 bases, the J end lost 5 bases, and 11 bases lay between the germline ends. The germline CDR1 and CDR2 sequences are LNHNV and YYDKDF (reference sequence). CDR3 coding DNA: TGTGCCACCAGCAGAGATCGGGGGACTTATCAGCCCCAGCATTTT. Amino acids: CATSRDRGTYQPQHF.

This clone has only a few counts. The chain carries TRBV10-1 and TRBJ2-1, with a tentative D call TRBD2 (6 bases). CDR3 length: 16 amino acids. The germline V and J ends were trimmed by 6 bases and 8 bases, with 23 bases remaining between them. Germline values: CDR1 WNHNN, CDR2 SYGVQD (reference sequence). CDR3 nucleotides: TGCGCCAGCAGCACCGGCGCGGGGAGCCTCGGGGATGAGCAGTTCTTC. This gives the protein CASSTGAGSLGDEQFF.

This sequence joins TRBV5-4 and TRBJ1-2, with 7 bases matching TRBD1. This CDR3 is built from 17 residues. Trimming at V came to 3 bases and at J to 4 bases, leaving 15 bases not matched to a gene. CDR1 SGHNT and CDR2 YYREEE come from the germline V gene (reference sequence). Here the CDR3 DNA reads TGTGCCAGCAGCTCAAAACTAACCCAGGGGGTGGGCTATGGCTACACCTTC. Encoded protein: CASSSKLTQGVGYGYTF.

The chain employs TRBV18 and TRBJ1-1, with 8 bases fitting TRBD1. The CDR3 loop spans 13 amino acids. Germline CDR1 and CDR2: KGHSH and LQKENI. The ends lost 8 bases at V and 0 bases at J; junction bases unmatched: 2. CDR3 nucleotide sequence: TGTGCCAGCCGACAGGGGATGAACACTGAAGCTTTCTTT. Translated: CASRQGMNTEAFF.

This clone has only one observation. The J gene is TRBJ2-1, the V gene TRBV7-9, with 7 nucleotides matching TRBD2. Germline CDR1 reads SEHNR; CDR2 reads FQNEAQ (reference sequence). J gave up 7 bases and V 4 bases, and 10 bases lay outside the gene matches. This CDR3 spans 15 amino acids. The CDR3 region is CASSWEGMGWNEQFF. CDR3 nucleotides: TGTGCCAGCAGCTGGGAGGGTATGGGGTGGAATGAGCAGTTCTTC. Drawing the rest from reference TRBV7-9 and TRBJ2-1, the complete variable domain is DTGVSQNPRHKITKRGQNVTFRCDPISEHNRLYWYRQTLGQGPEFLTYFQNEAQLEKSRLLSDRFSAERPKGSFSTLEIQRTEQGDSAMYLCASSWEGMGWNEQFFGPGTRLTVL.

The V gene is TRBV15, the J gene TRBJ1-5, with D maybe TRBD1 (6 bases). In germline, CDR1 is LNHNV, CDR2 YYDKDF (reference sequence). V was trimmed by 3 bases and J by 5 bases, leaving 11 bases between them. The CDR3 loop spans 14 amino acids. The CDR3 sequence is CATSSRGGYQPQHF. CDR3 bases: TGTGCCACCAGCAGTAGGGGGGGCTATCAGCCCCAGCATTTT.

CDR3 sequence: CASSQDGLLAKNIQYF. The DNA of the CDR3 is TGCGCCAGCAGCCAAGATGGACTTTTAGCCAAAAACATTCAGTACTTC. The V gene is TRBV4-3, the J gene TRBJ2-4; D is possibly TRBD2 (5 bases). Per germline, CDR1 LGHNA and CDR2 YSLEER. Trimming pared 0 bases from V and 0 bases from J, leaving 9 bases between. CDR3 length: 16 amino acids.

The CDR3 bases are TGCGCCAGCAGCTTGGGACAGGGTGGGTCCTACAATGAGCAGTTCTTC. Protein sequence: CASSLGQGGSYNEQFF. The V call is TRBV5-1, the J call TRBJ2-1; 7 bases align to TRBD1. The CDR3 has 16 residues. The trim removed 0 bases at V and 1 base at J, leaving 4 bases unmatched. CDR1 is SGHRS, CDR2 YFSETQ, per germline.

The chain couples TRBV28 to TRBJ1-4; 7 bases fit TRBD1. After removal of 3 bases from V and 4 bases from J, the junction contained 5 bases not matched to a gene. The CDR3 consists of 15 residues. CDR1 is MDHEN, CDR2 SYDVKM, per germline. The CDR3 spells CASSFSDRLNEKLFF. As DNA, the CDR3 is TGTGCCAGCAGTTTTTCGGACAGGCTTAATGAAAAACTGTTTTTT.

The chain carries TRBV21-1 and TRBJ1-6; the D call in the table, TRBD1, was not verified against the DNA. TRBV21-1 constitutes a pseudogene. CDR3 length: 15 residues. The CDR3 sequence: CASSSQGARNSPLHF. In nucleotides, the CDR3 is TGTGCCAGCAGTTCACAGGGGGCGCGTAATTCACCCCTCCACTTT.

This clone was counted once. The J gene is TRBJ1-5, the V gene TRBV6-6; D possibly corresponds to TRBD1 (5 bases). The CDR3 sequence is 15 residues long. Germline V lookup: CDR1 MNHNY, CDR2 SVGAGI (reference sequence). V was shortened by 3 bases and J by 4 bases, with 13 bases between the two germline ends. This CDR3 reads CASSYGQGSNQPQHF. CDR3 DNA: TGTGCCAGCAGTTATGGGCAGGGTTCTAATCAGCCCCAGCATTTT.

This clone was observed a handful of times. This chain joins TRBV6-4 and TRBJ2-3; D is ambiguous. Germline CDR1 reads MRHNA; CDR2 reads SNTAGT. The CDR3 has 13 residues. V lost 2 bases and J 2 bases, leaving 5 bases between the germline ends. CDR3 sequence (DNA): TGTGCCAGCAGTGACGGAGACACAGATACGCAGTATTTT. It encodes CASSDGDTDTQYF.

The V and J genes are TRBV25-1 and TRBJ1-5; D gene uncertain. The CDR3 has 15 amino acids. Germline CDR1 is MGHDK and CDR2 is SYGVNS. V was shortened by 1 base and J by 3 bases, with 10 bases between the two germline ends. CDR3: CASSESGGINQPQHF. The DNA for the CDR3 is TGTGCCAGCAGTGAATCGGGAGGCATCAATCAGCCCCAGCATTTT.

The chain links TRBV13 to TRBJ2-5, with 8 bases fitting TRBD1. The CDR3 runs 14 residues. V lost 5 bases and J lost 3; bases outside the gene matches: 5. Looked up from germline, CDR1 is PRHDT and CDR2 is FYEKMQ (reference sequence). CDR3 in amino acids: CASSQLGQEETQYF. The CDR3 nucleotides read TGTGCCAGCAGCCAACTGGGACAGGAAGAGACCCAGTACTTC.

V and J are TRBV7-9 and TRBJ2-2; the D gene is possibly TRBD1 (6 bases). The CDR3 covers 11 residues. The germline V gene encodes CDR1 SEHNR and CDR2 FQNEAQ (reference sequence). The V end lost 3 bases, the J end lost 14 bases, and 10 bases lay between the germline ends. Here the CDR3 reads CASSFDRLLFF. The CDR3 DNA reads TGTGCCAGCAGCTTCGACAGGCTCCTGTTTTTT.

The chain is built from TRBV5-1 and TRBJ2-3, with 8 bases that match TRBD1. With 4 bases clipped from V and 2 bases from J, the junction kept 6 bases outside the gene matches. CDR3 length: 15 amino acids. Germline V lookup: CDR1 SGHRS, CDR2 YFSETQ. CDR3 in amino acids: CASSPWTGSTDTQYF. In DNA form, the CDR3 reads TGCGCCAGCAGCCCCTGGACAGGGTCCACAGATACGCAGTATTTT. The complete variable domain, with remaining parts taken from reference TRBV5-1 and TRBJ2-3, reads KAGVTQTPRYLIKTRGQQVTLSCSPISGHRSVSWYQQTPGQGLQFLFEYFSETQRNKGNFPGRFSGRQFSNSRSEMNVSTLELGDSALYLCASSPWTGSTDTQYFGPGTRLTVL.

CDR3 in amino acids: CASKPGQRSFSGNTIYF. The CDR3 nucleotides read TGTGCCAGCAAACCGGGACAGAGATCTTTCTCTGGAAACACCATATATTTT. The V gene is TRBV2, the J gene TRBJ1-3; 7 bases are a match to TRBD1. The CDR3 is 17 amino acids. CDR1 and CDR2 (germline): SNHLY, FYNNEI. With V trimmed by 7 bases and J by 0 bases, 12 bases remained unmatched.

This rearrangement joins TRBV6-1 to TRBJ1-1, with D perhaps TRBD1 (5 bases). This CDR3 comprises 11 residues. Deletions cut 8 bases from V and 3 bases from J, with 7 bases between. Germline CDR1 and CDR2: MNHNS and SASEGT. The CDR3: CASGRDTEAFF. CDR3 DNA: TGTGCCAGCGGCAGGGACACTGAAGCTTTCTTT.

The CDR3 is CASRTDSLGTEAFF. CDR3 DNA: TGTGCCAGCAGGACGGACAGTCTCGGGACTGAAGCTTTCTTT. The rearrangement links TRBV2 to TRBJ1-1; TRBD1 might be the D (6 bases). Germline CDR1 and CDR2: SNHLY and FYNNEI. The CDR3 length is 14 residues. Trimming shortened V by 6 bases and J by 5 bases, and 16 bases separated the two germline ends.

CDR3 in DNA: TGTGCCAGCAGCCCCCGGGACAGGGGTCCTCAGCCCCAGCATTTT. Translating gives CASSPRDRGPQPQHF. The gene calls are TRBV5-8 and TRBJ1-5; 10 bases agree with TRBD1. The CDR3 is 15 amino acids. The V segment lost 4 bases and the J segment 6 bases; nucleotides outside the gene matches: 7. Germline loops: CDR1 SGHTS, CDR2 YDEGEE.

V gene TRBV6-4 combines with J gene TRBJ2-3; 10 bases are a match to TRBD2. This CDR3 region has 16 residues. Trimming cost V 5 bases and J 2 bases; bases outside gene matches: 7. The germline V gene has CDR1 MRHNA and CDR2 SNTAGT. This CDR3 reads CASSPLAGPATDTQYF. CDR3 nucleotides: TGTGCCAGCAGTCCACTAGCGGGGCCCGCCACAGATACGCAGTATTTT.

The chain has TRBV2 and TRBJ1-3; a weak D match, TRBD1 (5 bases). The CDR3 length is 16 residues. V was cut by 4 bases and J by 4 bases, with 17 bases left in between. Germline-derived CDR1 and CDR2 are SNHLY and FYNNEI. CDR3 in amino acids: CASSGKDTKPGNTIYF. The DNA of the CDR3 is TGTGCCAGCAGTGGGAAGGACACCAAACCAGGAAACACCATATATTTT.